This T cell receptor (beta chain) was sequenced for a study of regulatory T cells in long-lasting Graves disease. The germline V and J ends were trimmed by 3 bases and 0 bases, with 21 bases remaining between them. Germline loops: CDR1 SGDLS, CDR2 YYNGEE. The CDR3 consists of 19 residues. Time point of the sample: newly diagnosed GD, antithyroid drugs for less than 3 months. RNA isolated from PBMCs was used to make the TCR library. With iRepertoire HTBI primers and Arm-PCR of CDR3 regions, TCR beta libraries were built. TCRdb analysed the multiplex PCR reads with MiXCR anew, one entry per CDR3 protein. Counted here are about half a million distinct CDR3 sequences, more than 10% occurring once; the ten biggest clones make up approximately 9.6%. This clonotype was detected ten times or more. The same data also contributed to another study, on T cells in Graves' hyperthyroidism and ophthalmopathy.

The sample consisted of peripheral blood mononuclear cells (PBMCs), taken at new diagnosis, from a patient treated with antithyroid drugs. The chain joins TRBV9 to TRBJ2-2, with D possibly being TRBD1 (6 bases). This sequence originates from a woman younger than 45 with Graves disease. The DNA for the CDR3 is TGTGCCAGCAGCGCCGCTTTGGGGGCTGCCGGCACGAACACCGGGGAGCTGTTTTTT. Protein product: CASSAALGAAGTNTGELFF.